The present T cell receptor beta chain was sequenced within a study of post-analysis software for immune sequencing data. Study in general: Both relapsing-remitting and secondary progressive multiple sclerosis featured among the disease courses, as did progressive-relapsing multiple sclerosis.

Presence of unique molecular identifiers characterized the TCR beta cDNA libraries. The authors obtained roughly 550,000 cDNA molecules from about 0.94 to 9.7 million T cells. TCRdb recomputed calls from the PCR reads with MiXCR, one row per CDR3 protein. The table has some 260,000 distinct CDR3 sequences, 36% seen once. Study-wide results and caveats: Significantly lower normalized Chao1 diversity was seen in multiple sclerosis patients than in controls. Samples sharing a preparation batch grouped tightly together when assessed by F measure. About 5 TRBV segments occurring more often in patients than controls included TRBV5-6, TRBV5-1 and TRBV20-1.

This clonotype has a count of ten or more. What it binds is unknown. The CDR3 has 12 residues. V was cut by 6 bases and J by 3 bases, with 8 bases left in between. CDR1 and CDR2 (germline): ENHRY, SYGVKD. V usage is TRBV10-3 and J usage is TRBJ1-2; D ambiguous. The sample taken for sequencing was blood. This receptor was identified in a girl between 10 and 17 years old with multiple sclerosis. The CDR3 region is CAIRTIDYGYTF. The CDR3 DNA follows: TGTGCCATCAGGACTATAGACTATGGCTACACCTTC.